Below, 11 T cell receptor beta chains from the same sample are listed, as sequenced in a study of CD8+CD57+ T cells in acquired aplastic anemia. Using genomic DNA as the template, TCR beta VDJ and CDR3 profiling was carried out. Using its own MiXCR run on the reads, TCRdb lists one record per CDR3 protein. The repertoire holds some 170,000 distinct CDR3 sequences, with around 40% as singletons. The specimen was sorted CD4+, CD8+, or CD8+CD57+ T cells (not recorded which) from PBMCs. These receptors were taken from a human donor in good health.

This CDR3 reads CATSDVTGTGNYEQYF. CDR3 in DNA: TGTGCCACCAGTGACGTAACCGGGACAGGGAACTACGAGCAGTACTTC. This chain connects TRBV24-1 to TRBJ2-7; TRBD1 matches 9 bases. There are 16 residues in the CDR3. Germline V gives CDR1 KGHDR, CDR2 SFDVKD. Losses at the gene ends were 4 bases for V and 3 bases for J; bases not matched to a gene: 9.

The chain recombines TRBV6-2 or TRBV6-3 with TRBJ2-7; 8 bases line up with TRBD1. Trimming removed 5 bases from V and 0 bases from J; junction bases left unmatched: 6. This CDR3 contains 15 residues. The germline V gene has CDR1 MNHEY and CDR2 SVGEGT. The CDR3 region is CASSPGGASSYEQYF. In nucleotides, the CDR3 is TGTGCCAGCAGTCCAGGGGGCGCTTCCTCCTACGAGCAGTACTTC.

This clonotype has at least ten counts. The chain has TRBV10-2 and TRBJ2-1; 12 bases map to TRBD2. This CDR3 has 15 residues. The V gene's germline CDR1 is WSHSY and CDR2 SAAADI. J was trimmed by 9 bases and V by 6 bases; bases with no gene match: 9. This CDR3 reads CASRETSGRFSEQFF. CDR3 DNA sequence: TGCGCCAGCAGGGAAACTAGCGGGAGGTTTAGTGAGCAGTTCTTC.

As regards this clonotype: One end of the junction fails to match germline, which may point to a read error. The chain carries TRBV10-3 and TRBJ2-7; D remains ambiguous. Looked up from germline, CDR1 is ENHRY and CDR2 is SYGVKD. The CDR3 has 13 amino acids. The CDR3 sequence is CAISESILYGQYF. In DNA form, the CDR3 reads TGTGCCATCAGTGAGTCTATTCTGTACGGGCAGTACTTC.

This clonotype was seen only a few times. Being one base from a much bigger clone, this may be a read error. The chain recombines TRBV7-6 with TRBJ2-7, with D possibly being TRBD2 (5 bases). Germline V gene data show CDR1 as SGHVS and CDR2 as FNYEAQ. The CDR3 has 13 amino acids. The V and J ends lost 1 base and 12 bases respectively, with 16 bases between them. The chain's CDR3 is CASSLGVGGVLYF. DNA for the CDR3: TGTGCCAGCAGCTTAGGAGTAGGAGGAGTATTGTACTTC.

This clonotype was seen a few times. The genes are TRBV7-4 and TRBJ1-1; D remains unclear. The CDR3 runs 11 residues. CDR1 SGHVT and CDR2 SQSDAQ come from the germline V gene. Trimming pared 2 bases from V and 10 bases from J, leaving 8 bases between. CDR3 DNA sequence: TGTGCCAGCAGCTTAACCGGGGTAGCTTTCTTT. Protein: CASSLTGVAFF.

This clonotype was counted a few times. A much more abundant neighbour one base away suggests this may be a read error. The CDR3 sequence: CASSLRGRYNTEAFF. The CDR3, as DNA: TGTGCCAGCAGCCTTAGGGGCAGATACAACACTGAAGCTTTCTTT. The chain uses TRBV11-2 and TRBJ1-1; D might be TRBD1 (5 bases). CDR1 and CDR2 from the germline V gene are SGHAT and FQNNGV. CDR3 length: 15 amino acids. Trimming cost V 5 bases and J 2 bases, with 15 bases left between them.

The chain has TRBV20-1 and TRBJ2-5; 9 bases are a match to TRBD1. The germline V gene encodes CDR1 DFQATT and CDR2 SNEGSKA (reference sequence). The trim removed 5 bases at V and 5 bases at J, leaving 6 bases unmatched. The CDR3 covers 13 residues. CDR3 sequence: CSAPGQGLETQYF. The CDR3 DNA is TGCAGTGCTCCGGGACAGGGTTTGGAGACCCAGTACTTC.

This CDR3 is CSARDPSGSDAGELFF. DNA for the CDR3: TGCAGTGCTAGAGATCCTAGCGGGAGCGACGCCGGGGAGCTGTTTTTT. This chain joins TRBV20-1 and TRBJ2-2; 10 bases fit TRBD2. The CDR3 runs to 16 residues. J was trimmed by 6 bases and V by 0 bases; bases with no gene match: 7. The germline V gene has CDR1 DFQATT and CDR2 SNEGSKA (reference sequence).

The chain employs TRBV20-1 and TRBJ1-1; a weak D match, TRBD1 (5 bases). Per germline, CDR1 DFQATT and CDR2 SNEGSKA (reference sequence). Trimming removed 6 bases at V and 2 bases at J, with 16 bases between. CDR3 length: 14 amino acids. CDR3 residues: CSADLIQVNTEAFF. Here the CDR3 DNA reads TGCAGTGCCGATCTTATACAGGTAAACACTGAAGCTTTCTTT.

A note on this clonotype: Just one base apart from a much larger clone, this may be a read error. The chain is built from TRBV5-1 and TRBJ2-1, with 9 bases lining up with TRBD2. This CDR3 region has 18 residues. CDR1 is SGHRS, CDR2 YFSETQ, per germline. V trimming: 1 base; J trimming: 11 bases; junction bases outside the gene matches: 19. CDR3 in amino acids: CASSLTGSGSYRGDKQFF. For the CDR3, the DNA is TGCGCCAGCAGCTTGACGGGTAGCGGGAGTTATCGGGGTGATAAGCAGTTCTTC.